Presented here are 32 T cell receptor beta chains from one specimen sequenced in a study of response to subunit inactivated influenza vaccine. TCRdb analysed the RT-PCR reads with MiXCR anew, one entry per CDR3 protein. The data hold fewer than 600,000 distinct CDR3 sequences, with roughly 7.9% observed a single time. Sequences were derived from PBMCs from blood, sampled roughly 24 months after vaccination. The receptors stem from a man between 50 and 75 years old who received an inactivated influenza vaccine.

Many counts were recorded for this clonotype. An end of the junction does not agree with germline; a read error may underlie this. The V gene is TRBV20-1, the J gene TRBJ2-3; no firm D call. This CDR3 has 15 residues. CDR1 is DFQATT, CDR2 SNEGSKA, per germline (reference sequence). As DNA, the CDR3 is TGCAGTGCTGGAGAATTAGAGGACAGCACAGATACGCAGTATTTT. It is translated as CSAGELEDSTDTQYF.

The table lists this clonotype with many counts. This chain connects TRBV12-3 or TRBV12-4 to TRBJ1-5; a weak D match, TRBD1 (6 bases). Between the trimmed V and J ends, which lost 4 bases and 5 bases, there was a span of 12 bases. This CDR3 has 14 residues. CDR3 sequence: CASSSMGQDQPQHF. For the CDR3, the DNA is TGTGCCAGCAGTTCAATGGGACAAGATCAGCCCCAGCATTTT.

This clonotype was found a few times. This chain links TRBV18 with TRBJ2-5; TRBD1 matches at 9 bases. Germline V CDR1 and CDR2: KGHSH, LQKENI. The trim removed 4 bases at V and 5 bases at J, leaving 11 bases unmatched. The CDR3 sequence is 16 residues long. As DNA, the CDR3 is TGTGCCAGCTCACGAGAGCCGGGACAGGGAGTCGAGACCCAGTACTTC. This codes for CASSREPGQGVETQYF.

This clonotype was observed many times. This sequence joins TRBV20-1 and TRBJ2-4, with D tentatively TRBD1 (5 bases). Germline CDR1 reads DFQATT; CDR2 reads SNEGSKA (reference sequence). The CDR3 spans 13 residues. V was shortened by 1 base and J by 2 bases, with 6 bases between the two germline ends. In DNA, the CDR3 is TGCAGTGCTAGAGGACAGCCCAAAAACATTCAGTACTTC. This translates into CSARGQPKNIQYF.

This clonotype was found a few times. The chain employs TRBV12-3 or TRBV12-4 and TRBJ2-5; no definite D call. The length of the CDR3 is 13 residues. The V and J ends lost 5 bases and 0 bases respectively, with 7 bases between them. CDR3 sequence (DNA): TGTGCCAGCAGTCGACACGACCAAGAGACCCAGTACTTC. Amino acids: CASSRHDQETQYF.

V is TRBV4-3 and J is TRBJ1-4; possibly TRBD1 for D (5 bases). V lost 0 bases and J 8 bases, leaving 16 bases between the germline ends. The CDR3 loop spans 16 amino acids. Germline lookup yields CDR1 LGHNA and CDR2 YSLEER. The CDR3 sequence is CASSQDWAGKGEKLFF. The CDR3 nucleotides are TGCGCCAGCAGCCAAGATTGGGCAGGGAAAGGAGAAAAACTGTTTTTT.

In this sample, this clonotype turned up many times. Here the CDR3 reads CASSQDLAGSSYNEQFF. The CDR3 DNA follows: TGCGCCAGCAGCCAAGATCTAGCGGGAAGCTCCTACAATGAGCAGTTCTTC. The genes are TRBV4-3 and TRBJ2-1, with TRBD2 matching 9 bases. In germline, CDR1 is LGHNA, CDR2 YSLEER. V gave up 0 bases and J gave up 0 bases; unmatched junction bases: 3. CDR3 size: 17 residues.

The rearrangement joins TRBV20-1 to TRBJ2-3, with D maybe TRBD1 (5 bases). Trimming took 3 bases from V and 2 from J, leaving 18 bases between them. CDR1 and CDR2 (germline): DFQATT, SNEGSKA (reference sequence). The CDR3 runs 16 residues. Here the CDR3 DNA reads TGCAGTGCTAGCCCACCCTCTGGGGCACACACAGATACGCAGTATTTT. Its translation is CSASPPSGAHTDTQYF.

This chain uses TRBV27 with TRBJ2-1; maybe TRBD2 (5 bases). Germline V gives CDR1 MNHEY, CDR2 SMNVEV (reference sequence). Between the trimmed V and J ends, which lost 2 bases and 7 bases, there was a span of 15 bases. This CDR3 contains 15 residues. CDR3 residues: CASSLGVNPGNEQFF. In nucleotides, the CDR3 is TGTGCCAGCAGTTTAGGCGTAAACCCGGGGAATGAGCAGTTCTTC.

This chain links TRBV5-1 with TRBJ2-1; no definite D call. Germline V gene data show CDR1 as SGHRS and CDR2 as YFSETQ. CDR3 length: 13 residues. V lost 0 bases to trimming and J lost 9 bases, with 10 bases between them. CDR3 region: CASSLGGDGEQFF. The CDR3 bases are TGCGCCAGCAGCTTGGGAGGAGACGGTGAGCAGTTCTTC.

The chain has TRBV11-2 and TRBJ2-1; D might be TRBD1 or TRBD2, each matching 5 bases. V lost 6 bases and J 8 bases, leaving 17 bases between the germline ends. The CDR3 extends over 14 amino acids. CDR1 is SGHAT and CDR2 is FQNNGV in the germline V gene. The CDR3 DNA follows: TGTGCCAGCAGAAGAGGGGCCCTTTTGGATGAGCAGTTCTTC. It specifies CASRRGALLDEQFF.

This clonotype was observed many times. The V call is TRBV20-1, the J call TRBJ1-5; 8 nucleotides agree with TRBD1. CDR3 length: 15 amino acids. Germline V gene data show CDR1 as DFQATT and CDR2 as SNEGSKA (reference sequence). Trimming removed 5 bases from V and 6 bases from J; junction bases left unmatched: 12. The chain's CDR3 is CSAAPPDRGFQPQHF. DNA of the CDR3: TGCAGTGCTGCGCCACCTGACAGGGGATTTCAGCCCCAGCATTTT.

The chain uses TRBV29-1 and TRBJ2-3; 11 bases are shared with TRBD2. The V and J ends lost 4 bases and 4 bases, in that order; junction bases with no gene match: 4. This CDR3 region has 14 residues. The germline CDR1 and CDR2 sequences are SQVTM and ANQGSEA. For the CDR3, the DNA is TGCAGCGTTGTCGGGACTAGCGGCGCAGATACGCAGTATTTT. It encodes CSVVGTSGADTQYF.

The rearrangement links TRBV18 to TRBJ2-4, with 9 bases matching TRBD2. With V trimmed by 3 bases and J by 3 bases, 6 bases remained unmatched. The germline gives CDR1 KGHSH, CDR2 LQKENI. The CDR3 is 16 amino acids. The CDR3 DNA reads as TGTGCCAGCTCACCTCCGGGACTAGCCTACAAAAACATTCAGTACTTC. Protein sequence: CASSPPGLAYKNIQYF.

The chain has TRBV4-3 and TRBJ2-2, with a tentative D call TRBD2 (5 bases). Looked up from germline, CDR1 is LGHNA and CDR2 is YSLEER. This CDR3 has 16 residues. V was trimmed by 3 bases and J by 6 bases, leaving 17 bases between them. CDR3 region: CASSQVTGYGSGELFF. Written as DNA, the CDR3 is TGCGCCAGCAGCCAGGTTACGGGGTATGGGTCCGGGGAGCTGTTTTTT.

This clonotype showed up just a few times. The chain carries TRBV20-1 and TRBJ1-2, with a weak D call TRBD1 (6 bases). The CDR3 runs to 14 residues. Trimming stripped 0 bases from V and 5 bases from J, with 13 bases between. Germline lookup yields CDR1 DFQATT and CDR2 SNEGSKA (reference sequence). CDR3 protein: CSARDSQGPYGYTF. The CDR3 region has the DNA TGCAGTGCTAGAGATTCCCAGGGGCCGTATGGCTACACCTTC.

This chain links TRBV6-1 with TRBJ2-7, with 7 bases fitting TRBD1. The CDR3 runs 15 residues. The J segment lost 0 bases and the V segment lost 6 bases, leaving 8 bases of the junction unmatched. In germline, CDR1 is MNHNS, CDR2 SASEGT. The CDR3 is CASRVDRAGSYEQYF. The CDR3 nucleotides read TGTGCCAGCAGAGTAGACAGGGCCGGCTCCTACGAGCAGTACTTC.

This clonotype has more than one count but fewer than ten. The V call is TRBV3-1, the J call TRBJ2-4; no firm D call. The V end lost 0 bases, the J end lost 1 base, and 10 bases lay between the germline ends. The length of the CDR3 is 16 residues. Per germline, CDR1 LGHDT and CDR2 YNNKEL (reference sequence). The CDR3 sequence is CASSQDRGRAKNIQYF. The CDR3 nucleotides are TGTGCCAGCAGCCAAGATCGCGGCAGGGCCAAAAACATTCAGTACTTC.

The chain employs TRBV4-2 and TRBJ1-4, with no clear D. Per germline, CDR1 LGHNA and CDR2 YNFKEQ. V gave up 1 base and J gave up 10 bases, with 16 bases separating them. The CDR3 is 15 residues long. This CDR3 is CASSQGTSGVGKLFF. The CDR3 bases are TGTGCCAGCAGCCAAGGAACATCTGGGGTCGGAAAACTGTTTTTT.

The chain links TRBV10-3 to TRBJ1-4, with unresolved D. Trimming left V 5 bases short and J 0 bases short, with 7 bases between. CDR1 is ENHRY and CDR2 is SYGVKD in the germline V gene. This CDR3 is 14 amino acids long. The CDR3 sequence: CAISPTSTNEKLFF. The CDR3 DNA is TGTGCCATCAGTCCGACCTCAACTAATGAAAAACTGTTTTTT.

The chain employs TRBV27 and TRBJ1-2, with D perhaps matching TRBD1 (5 bases). The CDR3 loop spans 14 amino acids. The germline V and J ends were trimmed by 5 bases and 3 bases, with 13 bases remaining between them. Per germline, CDR1 MNHEY and CDR2 SMNVEV (reference sequence). CDR3 amino acids: CASSAGTDDYGYTF. The CDR3 bases are TGTGCCAGCAGTGCCGGGACCGATGACTATGGCTACACCTTC.

This clonotype was counted many times. Here the CDR3 reads CASSQGVARGSEAFF. The CDR3 bases are TGCGCCAGCAGCCAAGGTGTTGCTAGGGGATCTGAAGCTTTCTTT. This chain connects TRBV4-1 to TRBJ1-1, with D maybe TRBD1 (5 bases). The CDR3 loop spans 15 amino acids. CDR1 is MGHRA, CDR2 YSYEKL, per germline. Trimming stripped 1 base from V and 6 bases from J, with 15 bases between.

This clonotype was counted between two and nine times. The chain is built from TRBV6-1 and TRBJ1-5; 8 bases fit TRBD1. Germline V gene sequence: CDR1 MNHNS, CDR2 SASEGT. This CDR3 contains 16 residues. V gave up 3 bases and J gave up 2 bases; unmatched junction bases: 6. CDR3 sequence (DNA): TGTGCCAGCAGTGAGGACAGGGTGCAAGGCAATCAGCCCCAGCATTTT. Translating it yields CASSEDRVQGNQPQHF.

This clonotype was counted ten times or more. CDR3 sequence reads: CAWSGPSRAYGYTF. For the CDR3, the DNA is TGTGCCTGGAGTGGACCTTCTAGAGCTTATGGCTACACCTTC. The chain uses TRBV30 and TRBJ1-2; D unresolved. This CDR3 is built from 14 residues. V shed 1 base and J shed 5 bases, with 14 bases lying between them. Per germline, CDR1 GTSNPN and CDR2 SVGIG (reference sequence).

CDR3 sequence (DNA): TGCAGTGCTAGAGATACCCCGGGGCAGTACTTC. Translation: CSARDTPGQYF. The chain employs TRBV20-1 and TRBJ2-7; D is undetermined. Germline lookup yields CDR1 DFQATT and CDR2 SNEGSKA (reference sequence). CDR3 size: 11 residues. The V end was cut by 0 bases, the J end by 9 bases, with 9 bases between.

This clonotype was seen a few times. The V and J genes are TRBV7-8 and TRBJ1-2; 7 nucleotides align to TRBD1. Germline assignment: CDR1 SGHVS and CDR2 FQNEAQ. The V segment lost 5 bases and the J segment 0 bases; nucleotides outside the gene matches: 3. This CDR3 has 14 amino acids. The CDR3 coding sequence is TGTGCCAGCAGCGAGGACAGGACTAACTATGGCTACACCTTC. Its translation is CASSEDRTNYGYTF.

The V call is TRBV9, the J call TRBJ2-3, with 10 bases aligning to TRBD2. Per the germline V gene, CDR1 is SGDLS and CDR2 is YYNGEE. The CDR3 has 17 amino acids. V lost 4 bases and J lost 5; bases outside the gene matches: 13. This CDR3 is CASSTRAGGEVGDTQYF. The CDR3 nucleotides read TGTGCCAGCAGCACCAGAGCGGGAGGGGAGGTTGGAGATACGCAGTATTTT.

This clonotype showed up many times. The J gene is TRBJ2-1, the V gene TRBV29-1, with 8 bases matching TRBD1. Germline CDR1 reads SQVTM; CDR2 reads ANQGSEA. V dropped 7 bases and J dropped 0; count of bases not matched to a gene: 23. This CDR3 region has 20 residues. The CDR3 DNA is TGCAGCGCCCAAGGACAGGGTAGAATAGACGGGGCGAGCTCCTACAATGAGCAGTTCTTC. Its translation: CSAQGQGRIDGASSYNEQFF.

The rearrangement joins TRBV20-1 to TRBJ1-6; weak D call: TRBD1 (6 bases). In germline, CDR1 is DFQATT, CDR2 SNEGSKA (reference sequence). The V end was cut by 3 bases, the J end by 9 bases, with 15 bases between. The CDR3 extends over 14 amino acids. The CDR3 loop reads CSARAGEAASPLHF. CDR3 bases: TGCAGTGCTAGGGCAGGGGAAGCGGCTTCACCCCTCCACTTT.

A few counts support this clonotype. The V gene is TRBV4-2, the J gene TRBJ2-5; D is unclear. This CDR3 has 13 amino acids. The V end was cut by 1 base, the J end by 5 bases, with 8 bases between. The germline V gene encodes CDR1 LGHNA and CDR2 YNFKEQ. The CDR3 coding sequence is TGTGCCAGCAGCCAAGGTCACGGCGAGACCCAGTACTTC. Residues: CASSQGHGETQYF.

Comment on this clonotype: A read error may produce the germline difference seen at one junction end. The chain couples TRBV3-1 to TRBJ1-6, with D tentatively TRBD1 (5 bases). The CDR3 has 14 amino acids. Germline V gene sequence: CDR1 LGHDT, CDR2 YNNKEL (reference sequence). The CDR3 spells CASSREDSYSPLYF. CDR3 nucleotide sequence: TGTGCCAGCAGCCGAGAAGACAGTTATTCACCCCTCTACTTT.

The sample holds a few counts of this clonotype. The rearrangement uses TRBV20-1 and TRBJ2-3; TRBD1 matches 8 bases. Germline trimming cut 3 bases from V and 5 bases from J; bases unmatched to any gene: 10. Looked up from germline, CDR1 is DFQATT and CDR2 is SNEGSKA (reference sequence). This CDR3 comprises 15 residues. The CDR3 bases are TGCAGTGCTAGTATAAAGACAGGGGCCAGAGATACGCAGTATTTT. Protein sequence: CSASIKTGARDTQYF.